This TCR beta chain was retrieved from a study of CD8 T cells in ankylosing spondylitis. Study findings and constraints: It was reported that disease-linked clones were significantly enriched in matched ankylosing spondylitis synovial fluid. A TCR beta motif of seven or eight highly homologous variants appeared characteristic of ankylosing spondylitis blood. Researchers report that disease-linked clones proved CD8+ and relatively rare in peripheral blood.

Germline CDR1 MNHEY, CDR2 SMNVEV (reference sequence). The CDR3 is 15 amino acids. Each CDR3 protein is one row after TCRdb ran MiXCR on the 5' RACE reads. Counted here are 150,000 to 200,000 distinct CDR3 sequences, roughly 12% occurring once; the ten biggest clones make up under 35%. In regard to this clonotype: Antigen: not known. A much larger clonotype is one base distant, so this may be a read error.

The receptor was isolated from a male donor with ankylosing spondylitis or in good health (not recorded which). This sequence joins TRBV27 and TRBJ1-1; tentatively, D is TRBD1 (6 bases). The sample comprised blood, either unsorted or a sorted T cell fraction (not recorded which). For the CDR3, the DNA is TGTGCCAGCAGCTTCCAAAGGGGGGTCCCCACTGCAGCTTTCTTT. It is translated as CASSFQRGVPTAAFF.